Listed here are 19 T cell receptor beta chains from one sample, sequenced in a study of cytomegalovirus exposure and HLA in healthy donors. Data came from immunoSEQ multiplex PCR; TCRdb stores just in-frame clones and leaves some out. The table lists about 280,000 clones, around 89% of them singletons. The sample consisted of PBMCs. All receptors derive from a woman aged 18-30 years in good health and CMV-seronegative.

The chain is built from TRBV2 and TRBJ1-4; TRBD1 aligns across 7 bases. The V segment lost 6 bases and the J segment 5 bases; nucleotides outside the gene matches: 3. Germline V gives CDR1 SNHLY, CDR2 FYNNEI. The CDR3 runs to 13 residues. The CDR3 sequence: CASSPTGNEKLFF. The CDR3 nucleotides read TGTGCCAGCAGCCCGACAGGGAATGAAAAACTGTTTTTT. Using reference TRBV2 and TRBJ1-4 for the parts outside the CDR3, the full variable domain is EPEVTQTPSHQVTQMGQEVILRCVPISNHLYFYWYRQILGQKVEFLVSFYNNEISEKSEIFDDQFSVERPDGSNFTLKIRSTKLEDSAMYFCASSPTGNEKLFFGSGTQLSVL.

V gene TRBV27 combines with J gene TRBJ2-7; D remains ambiguous. Germline V CDR1 and CDR2: MNHEY, SMNVEV (reference sequence). V lost 3 bases and J lost 3, with 9 bases in between. CDR3 length: 13 amino acids. The CDR3 sequence: CASSLRRGYEQYF. The CDR3 DNA sequence: TGTGCCAGCAGTTTGCGGAGAGGCTACGAGCAGTACTTC.

CDR3 protein: CASSLGDWEAFF. CDR3 bases: TGTGCCAGCAGCTTAGGGGACTGGGAAGCTTTCTTT. The chain is built from TRBV13 and TRBJ1-1; D gene uncertain. Looked up from germline, CDR1 is PRHDT and CDR2 is FYEKMQ (reference sequence). This CDR3 is 12 amino acids long. Between the trimmed V and J ends, which lost 0 bases and 8 bases, there was a span of 7 bases.

The CDR3 region is CASSHAGGVYEQYF. The CDR3 coding sequence is TGTGCCAGCAGTCACGCGGGAGGGGTCTACGAGCAGTACTTC. The chain carries TRBV25-1 and TRBJ2-7; TRBD2 matches 9 bases. The germline V gene encodes CDR1 MGHDK and CDR2 SYGVNS. This CDR3 is built from 14 residues. Trimming cost V 5 bases and J 3 bases; bases outside gene matches: 5.

V is TRBV28 and J is TRBJ2-7, with a tentative D call TRBD2 (5 bases). Germline V gives CDR1 MDHEN, CDR2 SYDVKM. Trimming took 8 bases from V and 0 from J, leaving 8 bases between them. The CDR3 spans 12 residues. CDR3 coding DNA: TGTGCCAGCCGACTAAGCTCCTACGAGCAGTACTTC. Translated, it gives CASRLSSYEQYF.

The chain employs TRBV19 and TRBJ2-5; TRBD1 agrees at 9 bases. In germline, CDR1 is LNHDA, CDR2 SQIVND (reference sequence). V lost 7 bases and J lost 2; bases outside the gene matches: 5. The CDR3 totals 14 residues. CDR3 DNA sequence: TGTGCCAGTACCACCGGACAGGGGCAAGAGACCCAGTACTTC. It encodes CASTTGQGQETQYF. The full variable domain, in which reference TRBV19 and TRBJ2-5 provide the parts outside the CDR3, is DGGITQSPKYLFRKEGQNVTLSCEQNLNHDAMYWYRQDPGQGLRLIYYSQIVNDFQKGDIAEGYSVSREKKESFPLTVTSAQKNPTAFYLCASTTGQGQETQYFGPGTRLLVL.

This chain joins TRBV6-5 and TRBJ2-7; 11 bases match TRBD2. After removal of 6 bases from V and 0 bases from J, the junction contained 4 bases not matched to a gene. The length of the CDR3 is 15 residues. CDR1 MNHEY and CDR2 SVGAGI come from the germline V gene. This chain's CDR3 is CASRGLADSSYEQYF. The CDR3 DNA sequence: TGTGCCAGCAGGGGACTAGCGGATAGCTCCTACGAGCAGTACTTC.

The V call is TRBV19, the J call TRBJ1-5, with 9 bases identical to TRBD1. The CDR3 loop spans 13 amino acids. Germline lookup yields CDR1 LNHDA and CDR2 SQIVND (reference sequence). The J segment lost 6 bases and the V segment lost 8 bases, leaving 5 bases of the junction unmatched. This CDR3 is CASRDRDAQPQHF. The CDR3 coding sequence is TGTGCCAGTCGGGACAGGGATGCTCAGCCCCAGCATTTT.

The J gene is TRBJ2-1, the V gene TRBV4-2, with D possibly matching TRBD1 (5 bases). The germline gives CDR1 LGHNA, CDR2 YNFKEQ. Trimming removed 4 bases at V and 0 bases at J, with 13 bases between. The CDR3 length is 16 residues. The chain's CDR3 is CASSLRTGISYNEQFF. For the CDR3, the DNA is TGTGCCAGCAGCCTACGAACAGGAATCTCCTACAATGAGCAGTTCTTC.

J is TRBJ2-7 and V is TRBV10-1, with TRBD2 identical over 11 bases. The germline V gene encodes CDR1 WNHNN and CDR2 SYGVQD (reference sequence). CDR3 length equals 16 residues. V was pared by 6 bases and J by 1 base, with 8 bases of the junction left unmatched. The CDR3, as DNA: TGCGCCAGCAGGGGGACTAGCGGAGCCCAATCCTACGAGCAGTACTTC. Translating it yields CASRGTSGAQSYEQYF.

The CDR3 sequence: CASSLAQQGGNSWFF. Here the CDR3 DNA reads TGTGCCAGCAGCTTAGCCCAACAGGGTGGAAACTCGTGGTTCTTC. The J gene is TRBJ2-1, the V gene TRBV7-6, with D perhaps TRBD1 (6 bases). The CDR3 is 15 amino acids. Germline CDR1 reads SGHVS; CDR2 reads FNYEAQ. V lost 0 bases, J lost 15 bases, and 21 bases lay in between.

The chain links TRBV5-6 to TRBJ2-1; the match to TRBD2 covers 12 bases. Unmatched junction bases numbered 7, after V lost 4 bases and J lost 5 bases. Germline CDR1 and CDR2: SGHDT and YYEEEE. The CDR3 runs to 16 residues. The CDR3: CASSPPGLAGNNEQFF. CDR3 bases: TGTGCCAGCAGCCCCCCCGGACTAGCGGGAAACAATGAGCAGTTCTTC. The variable domain in full, completed from reference TRBV5-6 and TRBJ2-1, reads DAGVTQSPTHLIKTRGQQVTLRCSPKSGHDTVSWYQQALGQGPQFIFQYYEEEERQRGNFPDRFSGHQFPNYSSELNVNALLLGDSALYLCASSPPGLAGNNEQFFGPGTRLTVL.

This clone was recorded only once. The chain recombines TRBV5-1 with TRBJ1-4; TRBD1 agrees at 7 bases. V shed 0 bases, J shed 3 bases, and the junction held 2 bases outside the gene matches. The CDR3 runs to 15 residues. The germline CDR1 and CDR2 sequences are SGHRS and YFSETQ. The CDR3 protein is CASSLAQGPNEKLFF. The CDR3 DNA reads TGCGCCAGCAGCTTGGCACAGGGGCCTAATGAAAAACTGTTTTTT.

This clone was seen a few times. The gene calls are TRBV6-1 and TRBJ2-3, with 9 bases that match TRBD1. The CDR3 consists of 14 residues. The V gene's germline CDR1 is MNHNS and CDR2 SASEGT. CDR3 in DNA: TGTGCTATAGGGGGACAGGGTGGTTCAGATACGCAGTATTTT. Translated, it gives CAIGGQGGSDTQYF.

The chain carries TRBV7-3 and TRBJ2-3; a weak D match, TRBD2 (6 bases). The CDR3 covers 15 residues. CDR1 and CDR2 from the germline V gene are SGHTA and FQGTGA. Trimming pared 1 base from V and 5 bases from J, leaving 13 bases between. Written as DNA, the CDR3 is TGTGCCAGCAGCTTAAGGGCGGGGCAGGGAGATACGCAGTATTTT. Translated: CASSLRAGQGDTQYF.

The chain carries TRBV11-2 and TRBJ2-7; maybe TRBD2 (6 bases). Between the trimmed V and J ends, which lost 1 base and 0 bases, there was a span of 10 bases. Germline lookup yields CDR1 SGHAT and CDR2 FQNNGV. This CDR3 spans 15 amino acids. CDR3 sequence (DNA): TGTGCCAGCAGCTTAGCGGGAGACCCCTCCTACGAGCAGTACTTC. This sequence encodes CASSLAGDPSYEQYF.

V gene TRBV7-8 combines with J gene TRBJ2-7, with D perhaps TRBD1 (5 bases). CDR3 length: 15 amino acids. V gave up 1 base and J gave up 2 bases, with 12 bases separating them. Germline CDR1 reads SGHVS; CDR2 reads FQNEAQ. The CDR3 loop reads CASSLVGPRAYEQYF. The DNA of the CDR3 is TGTGCCAGCAGCTTAGTAGGCCCCAGGGCCTACGAGCAGTACTTC.

This chain joins TRBV29-1 and TRBJ2-7; 10 nucleotides match TRBD2. Germline loops: CDR1 SQVTM, CDR2 ANQGSEA. There are 15 residues in the CDR3. J gave up 0 bases and V 4 bases, and 6 bases lay outside the gene matches. CDR3 protein: CSVGGTSANSYEQYF. The CDR3 DNA sequence: TGCAGCGTTGGAGGGACTAGCGCCAACTCCTACGAGCAGTACTTC.

This clone was seen more than once but under ten times. J is TRBJ1-3 and V is TRBV7-9, with D perhaps TRBD1 (5 bases). There are 17 residues in the CDR3. V lost 5 bases and J lost 4, with 21 bases in between. The germline V gene encodes CDR1 SEHNR and CDR2 FQNEAQ (reference sequence). The CDR3, as DNA: TGTGCCAGCAGCCCCCCCGGCCGGGTCGGGGGGGGAAACACCATATATTTT. This encodes CASSPPGRVGGGNTIYF.